The T cell receptor beta chain described here comes from a study of T cell responses to AZD1222 COVID-19 vaccine listed by TCRdb under 2021. Notes on the research overall: TCR sequencing covered fewer than 250 trial participants: 200 to 210 given two doses of AZD1222 and 26 given two doses of MenACWY control vaccine. Trial participants were enrolled into age subgroups of 18-55, 56-69 and 70-plus years, which contained approximately 150, 28 and 58 TCR-sequenced participants, respectively.

Findings and caveats that apply to the study as a whole: Spike-specific TCR breadth and depth rose significantly after two AZD1222 doses compared with day 0 and with MenACWY recipients. Reportedly, close to half of the unique spike-specific TCRs recognized epitopes lying outside the regions that are mutated in the B.1.351 and B.1.1.7 variants. Because no samples from the day 14 peak response were available, repertoires could be characterized only after the peak T cell response. Conclusions about previously exposed vaccinees are limited, since just six or seven AZD1222 recipients were seropositive for SARS-CoV-2 at baseline. The 56-69-year group was small, and its depth increase did not reach significance, likely because of low power. Participants were mostly white British, with more females than males. The authors suggested clonal diversity may have been underestimated. The whole spike protein was spanned by vaccine-associated CD4 TCRs, and dominant responses were seen in regions 160-218 and 743-854.

Of note for this clone: No cognate antigen has been identified for it. No much larger clone exists at a distance of one base, and base qualities are not known.

The CDR3 regions of human TCRbeta chains were analyzed by immunosequencing. For the original study's pipeline: Repertoire TCRs were matched against a reference library of SARS-CoV-2-specific TCRs generated with the MIRA antigen-specificity platform. Breadth was defined as the fraction of unique TCRs that were SARS-CoV-2-associated. Depth was defined as the fraction of total T cells that were SARS-CoV-2-associated. Each spike-specific TCR was assigned to its reactive spike region and to a CD4 or CD8 class using the MIRA data. Log10-transformed breadth and depth values were compared by one-way ANOVA with Sidak's multiple comparisons tests. Sourced from immuneACCESS, this table was stored by TCRdb with only in-frame sequences that have V and J called. A share of the clones is absent; for the studies checked, an unresolved V gene accounts for under half, and the remainder has no known explanation. V, J and clone size derive from that table, while D and trimming were established from the DNA sequence. A total of 84,000 or so clones appear in this sample, 90% to 95% of them only once. The ten largest clones represent roughly 5.5% of the sample.

Trimming costs V 4 bases and J 11 bases, and their ends lie 15 bases apart. From the germline V gene, CDR1 is SGHDT and CDR2 is YYEEEE. From cysteine to phenylalanine, the CDR3 is 12 amino acids long. CDR3 DNA only is kept here, 36 bases in frame from base 1. The meaning of the sample's time point label: baseline before first vaccination. The treatment or condition tag for this specimen amounts to: meningococcal conjugate vaccine given as trial control. Samples from vaccinated people were obtained from the UK trials COV001 and COV002, which included a single-blind randomized controlled phase 2/3 trial of AZD1222 (ChAdOx1 nCoV-19) in healthy adults. For TCRbeta chain sequencing, PBMC samples from trial participants were taken at day 0 and at day 28 after the second dose.

This sequence originates from an adult in good health. The V and J genes are TRBV5-6 and TRBJ1-1, with the D gene uncertain. Sample: peripheral blood, taken on day 0 of MenACWY control vaccination. The CDR3 loop reads CASSQTDFVAFF. The DNA reads as follows: TGTGCCAGCAGCCAAACGGACTTCGTGGCTTTCTTT.